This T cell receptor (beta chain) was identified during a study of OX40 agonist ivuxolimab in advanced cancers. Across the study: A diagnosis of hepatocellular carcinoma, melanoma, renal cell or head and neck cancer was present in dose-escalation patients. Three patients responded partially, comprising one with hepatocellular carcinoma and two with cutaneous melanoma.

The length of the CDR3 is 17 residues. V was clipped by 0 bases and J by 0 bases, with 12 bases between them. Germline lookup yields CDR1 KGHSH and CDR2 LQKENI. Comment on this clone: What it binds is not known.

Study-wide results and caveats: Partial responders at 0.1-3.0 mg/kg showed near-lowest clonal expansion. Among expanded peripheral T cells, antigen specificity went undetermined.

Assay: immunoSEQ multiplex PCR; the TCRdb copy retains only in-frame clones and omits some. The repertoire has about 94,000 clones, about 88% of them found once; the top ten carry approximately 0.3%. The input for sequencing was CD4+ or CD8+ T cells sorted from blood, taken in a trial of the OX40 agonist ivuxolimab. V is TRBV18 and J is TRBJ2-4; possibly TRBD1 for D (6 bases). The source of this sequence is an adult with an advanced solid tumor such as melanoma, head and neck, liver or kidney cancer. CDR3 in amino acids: CASSPPRQALAKNIQYF. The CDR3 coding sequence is TGTGCCAGCTCACCACCTAGACAGGCGTTAGCCAAAAACATTCAGTACTTC. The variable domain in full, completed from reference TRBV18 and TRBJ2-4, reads NAGVMQNPRHLVRRRGQEARLRCSPMKGHSHVYWYRQLPEEGLKFMVYLQKENIIDESGMPKERFSAEFPKEGPSILRIQQVVRGDSAAYFCASSPPRQALAKNIQYFGAGTRLSVL.